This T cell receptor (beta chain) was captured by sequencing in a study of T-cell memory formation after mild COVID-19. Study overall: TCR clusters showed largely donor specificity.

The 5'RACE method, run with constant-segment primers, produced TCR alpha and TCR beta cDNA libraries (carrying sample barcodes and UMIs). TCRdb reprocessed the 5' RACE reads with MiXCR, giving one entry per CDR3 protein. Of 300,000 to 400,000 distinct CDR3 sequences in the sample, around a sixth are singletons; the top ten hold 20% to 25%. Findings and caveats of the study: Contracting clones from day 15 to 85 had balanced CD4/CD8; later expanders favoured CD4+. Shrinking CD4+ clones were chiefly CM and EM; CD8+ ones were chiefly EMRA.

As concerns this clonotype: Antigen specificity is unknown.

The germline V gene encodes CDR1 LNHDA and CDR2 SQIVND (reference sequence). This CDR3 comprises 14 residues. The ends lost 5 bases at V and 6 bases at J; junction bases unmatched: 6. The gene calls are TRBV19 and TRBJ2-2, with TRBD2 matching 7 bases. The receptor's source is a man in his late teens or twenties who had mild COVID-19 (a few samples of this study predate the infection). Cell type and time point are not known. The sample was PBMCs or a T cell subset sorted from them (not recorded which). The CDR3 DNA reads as TGTGCCAGTAGTCCTTTGGGACTACCCGGGGAGCTGTTTTTT. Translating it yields CASSPLGLPGELFF.